The clone carrying this T cell receptor beta chain appeared many times. This CDR3 has 12 residues. The germline V and J ends were trimmed by 4 bases and 4 bases, with 11 bases remaining between them. CDR1 and CDR2 (germline): SQVTM, ANQGSEA. This sample is part of a study of patients and donors after allogeneic stem cell transplantation. TCRdb re-called the RT-PCR reads with MiXCR, one entry per CDR3 protein. The table includes around 240,000 distinct CDR3 sequences, 13% to 15% detected once. The sequence was obtained from a human donor who was either an allogeneic HSCT recipient or a stem cell or donor lymphocyte infusion donor (not recorded which). It is not recorded whose cells these are; they may come from a transplant donor. J is TRBJ2-7 and V is TRBV29-1; possibly TRBD1 for D (6 bases). Sample: blood, either unsorted or a sorted T cell fraction (not recorded which). CDR3: CSVGQVNYEQYF. The CDR3 DNA is TGCAGCGTTGGACAGGTCAATTACGAGCAGTACTTC.